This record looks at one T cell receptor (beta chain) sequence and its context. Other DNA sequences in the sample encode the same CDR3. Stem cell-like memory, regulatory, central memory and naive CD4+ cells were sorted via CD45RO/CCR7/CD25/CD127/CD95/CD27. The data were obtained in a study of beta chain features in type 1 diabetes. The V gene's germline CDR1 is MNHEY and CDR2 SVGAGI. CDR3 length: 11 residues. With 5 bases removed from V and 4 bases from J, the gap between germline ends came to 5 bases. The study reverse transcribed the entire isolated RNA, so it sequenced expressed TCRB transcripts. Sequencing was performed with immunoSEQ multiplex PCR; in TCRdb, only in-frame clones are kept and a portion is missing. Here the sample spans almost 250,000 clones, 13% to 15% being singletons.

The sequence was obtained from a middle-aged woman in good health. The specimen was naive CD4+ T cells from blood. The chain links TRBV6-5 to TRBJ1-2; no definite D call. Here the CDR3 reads CASSSLYGYTF. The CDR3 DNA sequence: TGTGCCAGCAGTAGCCTCTATGGCTACACCTTC.